This T cell receptor beta chain was sequenced during a study of control samples from healthy donors and cancer patients. V lost 0 bases to trimming and J lost 0 bases, with 6 bases between them. This CDR3 region has 15 residues. The germline CDR1 and CDR2 sequences are MNHEY and SVGAGI. Generated by immunoSEQ multiplex PCR, the TCRdb table keeps only in-frame clones and is missing some. The sample includes 150,000 to 200,000 clones, more than 85% of them seen just once. The genes are TRBV6-5 and TRBJ1-5; D remains ambiguous. The sequenced sample was blood. The source is a woman between 25 and 40 years old in good health. DNA for the CDR3: TGTGCCAGCAGTTACTCCCATTATAGCAATCAGCCCCAGCATTTT. This sequence encodes CASSYSHYSNQPQHF.